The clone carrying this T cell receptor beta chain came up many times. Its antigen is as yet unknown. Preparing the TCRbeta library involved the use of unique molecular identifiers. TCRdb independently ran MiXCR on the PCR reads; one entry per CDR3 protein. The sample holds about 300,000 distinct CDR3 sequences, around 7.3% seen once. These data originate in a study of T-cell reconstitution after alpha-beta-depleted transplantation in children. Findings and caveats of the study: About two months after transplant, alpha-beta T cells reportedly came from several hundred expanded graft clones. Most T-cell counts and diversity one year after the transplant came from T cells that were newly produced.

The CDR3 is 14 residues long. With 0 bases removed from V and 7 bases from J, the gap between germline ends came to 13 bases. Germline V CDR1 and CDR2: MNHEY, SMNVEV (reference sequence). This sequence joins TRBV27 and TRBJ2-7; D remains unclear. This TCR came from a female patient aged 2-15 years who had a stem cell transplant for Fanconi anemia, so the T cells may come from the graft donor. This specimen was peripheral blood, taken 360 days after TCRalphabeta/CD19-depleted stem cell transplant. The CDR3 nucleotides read TGTGCCAGCAGTTTATCGGCCAACCTAGGGGAGCAGTACTTC. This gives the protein CASSLSANLGEQYF.